The clone carrying this T cell receptor beta chain was observed at least ten times. This sample is part of a study of neurological immune-mediated disorders. The authors obtained over 180 million TCR-beta sequences from 15-18 subjects per sequencing run. One entry per CDR3 protein, called by TCRdb with MiXCR from the 5' RACE reads. The sample has tens of thousands of distinct CDR3 sequences; around 3.6% are singletons. The source is a man aged 25-45 years with multiple sclerosis. Material for sequencing was PBMCs.

CDR3 sequence (DNA): TGCAGTGCTAGCCTCACGCCCAAAAACATTCAGTACTTC. The encoded protein is CSASLTPKNIQYF. The rearrangement links TRBV20-1 to TRBJ2-4; the D is unclear. This CDR3 spans 13 amino acids. V lost 3 bases and J lost 2, with 8 bases in between. Germline V gene data show CDR1 as DFQATT and CDR2 as SNEGSKA (reference sequence).